A single sample is the source of the 24 T cell receptor beta chains below, sequenced in a study of shared clonotypes between healthy human individuals. Produced via immunoSEQ multiplex PCR; TCRdb's table is partial and in-frame only. Of 850,000 to 1,100,000 clones listed, 60% to 80% were seen once; the top ten hold 0.89%. The sample comprised memory CD4+ T cells from PBMCs. The subset is: CD45RA-negative fraction. These receptors were collected from a man in his late teens or twenties in good health. Some clones in this sample may be carry-over from other donors' samples.

The chain is built from TRBV29-1 and TRBJ2-1, with 12 positions matching TRBD2. V was pared by 5 bases and J by 10 bases, with 9 bases of the junction left unmatched. Germline assignment: CDR1 SQVTM and CDR2 ANQGSEA. CDR3 size: 14 residues. The CDR3 loop is CSVSGTSGFNEQFF. The CDR3 DNA reads TGCAGCGTTTCCGGGACTAGCGGGTTTAACGAGCAGTTCTTC.

The genes are TRBV28 and TRBJ2-7; 10 nucleotides line up with TRBD1. The ends lost 6 bases at V and 4 bases at J; junction bases unmatched: 3. CDR1 is MDHEN and CDR2 is SYDVKM in the germline V gene. CDR3 length: 13 residues. The CDR3 nucleotides are TGTGCCAGCAGCCGGGACAGGGGATACGAGCAGTACTTC. Its protein product is CASSRDRGYEQYF.

In this sample, this clone turned up many times. The chain couples TRBV28 to TRBJ2-7, with TRBD2 identical over 9 bases. The CDR3 contains 15 residues. CDR1 MDHEN and CDR2 SYDVKM come from the germline V gene. The J segment lost 4 bases and the V segment lost 0 bases, leaving 4 bases of the junction unmatched. The CDR3 region has the DNA TGTGCCAGCAGTTTATGGGCGGGAGGGCGGTACGAGCAGTACTTC. It specifies CASSLWAGGRYEQYF.

This chain links TRBV28 with TRBJ1-5; weak D call: TRBD1 (5 bases). CDR3 length: 15 amino acids. Germline CDR1 MDHEN, CDR2 SYDVKM. V was shortened by 3 bases and J by 6 bases, with 15 bases between the two germline ends. CDR3 in DNA: TGTGCCAGCAGTTTCCCGATGGGGGAGGGTCAGCCCCAGCATTTT. Residues: CASSFPMGEGQPQHF. Based on the CDR3 plus reference TRBV28 and TRBJ1-5, the full variable domain is DVKVTQSSRYLVKRTGEKVFLECVQDMDHENMFWYRQDPGLGLRLIYFSYDVKMKEKGDIPEGYSVSREKKERFSLILESASTNQTSMYLCASSFPMGEGQPQHFGDGTRLSIL.

V gene TRBV6-1 combines with J gene TRBJ1-2; 7 bases map to TRBD1. Germline loops: CDR1 MNHNS, CDR2 SASEGT. With 3 bases clipped from V and 4 bases from J, the junction kept 5 bases outside the gene matches. The CDR3 sequence is 14 residues long. The CDR3 region is CASSDSTGSYGYTF. CDR3 in DNA: TGTGCCAGCAGTGACTCGACAGGGAGCTATGGCTACACCTTC.

This chain's CDR3 is CASGRATRNYGYTF. CDR3 sequence (DNA): TGTGCCAGCGGAAGAGCTACTAGAAACTATGGCTACACCTTC. The J gene is TRBJ1-2, the V gene TRBV2; no clear D. This CDR3 is built from 14 residues. Germline V gene lookup returns CDR1 SNHLY and CDR2 FYNNEI. Trimming cost V 8 bases and J 2 bases, with 15 bases left between them.

Only a few counts were recorded for this clone. This CDR3 is CASGTQYF. Here the CDR3 DNA reads TGTGCCAGCGGTACGCAGTATTTT. The chain joins TRBV25-1 to TRBJ2-3; D is undetermined. Trimming pared 8 bases from V and 8 bases from J, leaving 2 bases between. The CDR3 has 8 amino acids. Germline V lookup: CDR1 MGHDK, CDR2 SYGVNS.

The chain links TRBV19 to TRBJ1-2, with D hard to call. The CDR3 is made up of 13 amino acids. The germline V gene has CDR1 LNHDA and CDR2 SQIVND (reference sequence). Trimming took off 5 bases at V and 7 bases at J, with 14 bases between the two ends. The CDR3 spells CASSLGLGSGYTF. The CDR3 coding sequence is TGTGCCAGTAGTCTTGGACTGGGCTCTGGCTACACCTTC.

V gene TRBV7-2 combines with J gene TRBJ2-7; 8 bases match TRBD1. The germline gives CDR1 SGHTA, CDR2 FQGNSA. CDR3 length: 14 amino acids. With V trimmed by 5 bases and J by 2 bases, 5 bases remained unmatched. The CDR3 here is CASSRTGPTYEQYF. CDR3 nucleotide sequence: TGTGCCAGCAGCCGGACAGGGCCCACCTACGAGCAGTACTTC. Together with reference TRBV7-2 and TRBJ2-7, the CDR3 gives the full variable domain: GAGVSQSPSNKVTEKGKDVELRCDPISGHTALYWYRQSLGQGLEFLIYFQGNSAPDKSGLPSDRFSAERTGGSVSTLTIQRTQQEDSAVYLCASSRTGPTYEQYFGPGTRLTVT.

The gene calls are TRBV9 and TRBJ1-1, with TRBD1 matching over 7 bases. Germline V gene lookup returns CDR1 SGDLS and CDR2 YYNGEE. The CDR3 loop spans 13 amino acids. V shed 2 bases and J 10 bases; nucleotides not matched to a gene: 8. CDR3: CASSVPGGGAAFF. CDR3 bases: TGTGCCAGCAGCGTCCCAGGGGGGGGAGCAGCTTTCTTT.

The CDR3 DNA sequence: TGTGCCAGCAGGAAACTAGCGGGAGGGCCGGGGGAGCAGTACTTC. This sequence encodes CASRKLAGGPGEQYF. The chain employs TRBV28 and TRBJ2-7; 13 nucleotides match TRBD2. The CDR3 is made up of 15 amino acids. V dropped 6 bases and J dropped 7; count of bases not matched to a gene: 9. Germline CDR1 is MDHEN and CDR2 is SYDVKM.

This chain uses TRBV6-5 with TRBJ2-7, with 8 nucleotides matching TRBD2. The CDR3 is 15 amino acids. Trimming took 2 bases from V and 4 from J; bases not matched to a gene: 7. CDR1 MNHEY and CDR2 SVGAGI come from the germline V gene. Here the CDR3 reads CASSYRLSSGYEQYF. The CDR3 region has the DNA TGTGCCAGCAGTTACCGTTTGTCTAGCGGGTACGAGCAGTACTTC.

The chain uses TRBV4-3 and TRBJ2-7; the D is unclear. V gave up 0 bases and J gave up 3 bases, with 18 bases separating them. The CDR3 has 17 residues. The germline V gene has CDR1 LGHNA and CDR2 YSLEER. The CDR3 nucleotides are TGCGCCAGCAGCCAAGAGGCGAACCGGGTCTACCACTACGAGCAGTACTTC. Amino acid sequence: CASSQEANRVYHYEQYF.

The chain employs TRBV7-3 and TRBJ2-1; 10 bases agree with TRBD2. Trimming cost V 2 bases and J 9 bases; bases outside gene matches: 7. The CDR3 length is 15 residues. The germline gives CDR1 SGHTA, CDR2 FQGTGA. The CDR3 nucleotides are TGTGCCAGCAGCTTAGGCCTAGCGGGAGAGGCTGAGCAGTTCTTC. This sequence encodes CASSLGLAGEAEQFF.

The CDR3 nucleotides read TGTGCCAGCAGCCTACCGGGCTCCTACAATGAGCAGTTCTTC. Translated, it gives CASSLPGSYNEQFF. The V and J genes are TRBV5-6 and TRBJ2-1; D ambiguous. CDR3 length: 14 residues. V was clipped by 4 bases and J by 0 bases, with 8 bases between them. Germline V gene data show CDR1 as SGHDT and CDR2 as YYEEEE. Looking up the rest from reference TRBV5-6 and TRBJ2-1 gives the full variable domain: DAGVTQSPTHLIKTRGQQVTLRCSPKSGHDTVSWYQQALGQGPQFIFQYYEEEERQRGNFPDRFSGHQFPNYSSELNVNALLLGDSALYLCASSLPGSYNEQFFGPGTRLTVL.

The gene calls are TRBV7-3 and TRBJ2-2; 13 nucleotides align to TRBD2. The CDR3 has 17 amino acids. J lost 2 bases, V lost 4 bases, and 4 bases had no gene match. The V gene's germline CDR1 is SGHTA and CDR2 FQGTGA. The CDR3 DNA follows: TGTGCCAGCAGCTCGGGACTAGCGGGGTCCAACACCGGGGAGCTGTTTTTT. Translated: CASSSGLAGSNTGELFF.

The chain combines TRBV14 with TRBJ2-5; D ambiguous. Trimming took off 4 bases at V and 1 base at J, with 10 bases between the two ends. The CDR3 covers 14 residues. In germline, CDR1 is SGHDN, CDR2 FVKESK. CDR3: CASSPIARQETQYF. The CDR3 DNA is TGTGCCAGCAGCCCAATAGCCCGCCAAGAGACCCAGTACTTC.

Note on this clone: Other DNA sequences in the sample encode the same CDR3. The chain uses TRBV5-1 and TRBJ2-6, with a weak D call TRBD2 (5 bases). The CDR3 is 15 amino acids. The V gene's germline CDR1 is SGHRS and CDR2 YFSETQ. V was shortened by 3 bases and J by 1 base, with 8 bases between the two germline ends. The DNA for the CDR3 is TGCGCCAGCAGCTCCACGGGGTCTGGGGCCAACGTCCTGACTTTC. Amino acids: CASSSTGSGANVLTF.

V is TRBV19 and J is TRBJ1-1, with D perhaps TRBD1 (6 bases). The CDR3 spans 15 residues. The germline V gene encodes CDR1 LNHDA and CDR2 SQIVND (reference sequence). V lost 4 bases and J 6 bases, leaving 18 bases between the germline ends. CDR3 nucleotide sequence: TGTGCCAGTAGTACAACCCGAGGGGGGAGCGCTGAAGCTTTCTTT. Translation gives CASSTTRGGSAEAFF.

This clone has more than one count but fewer than ten. The J gene is TRBJ2-3, the V gene TRBV5-4, with 10 bases that match TRBD2. In germline, CDR1 is SGHNT, CDR2 YYREEE (reference sequence). V gave up 3 bases and J gave up 6 bases; unmatched junction bases: 10. The CDR3 totals 16 residues. The CDR3 sequence: CASSSKREGGKDTQYF. CDR3 nucleotide sequence: TGTGCCAGCAGCTCCAAGCGGGAGGGAGGGAAGGATACGCAGTATTTT.

The chain is built from TRBV15 and TRBJ2-3; TRBD2 might be the D (6 bases). The CDR3 consists of 17 residues. Trimming took off 1 base at V and 2 bases at J, with 16 bases between the two ends. From germline, CDR1 is LNHNV and CDR2 YYDKDF (reference sequence). The CDR3 sequence is CATSRAGLSRNTDTQYF. In nucleotides, the CDR3 is TGTGCCACCAGCAGAGCGGGACTGTCGCGGAACACAGATACGCAGTATTTT.

Concerning this clone itself: Different DNA sequences within this sample yield the same CDR3. The rearrangement links TRBV28 to TRBJ2-7; no definite D call. In germline, CDR1 is MDHEN, CDR2 SYDVKM. The CDR3 is 11 residues long. V dropped 3 bases and J dropped 5 bases, with 5 bases sitting between them. The CDR3 DNA reads as TGTGCCAGCAGTTTGGAAGACGAGCAGTACTTC. Its protein product is CASSLEDEQYF. Using reference TRBV28 and TRBJ2-7 for the parts outside the CDR3, the full variable domain is DVKVTQSSRYLVKRTGEKVFLECVQDMDHENMFWYRQDPGLGLRLIYFSYDVKMKEKGDIPEGYSVSREKKERFSLILESASTNQTSMYLCASSLEDEQYFGPGTRLTVT.

The chain links TRBV18 to TRBJ2-3; D may be TRBD1 or TRBD2 (5 bases each). Germline-derived CDR1 and CDR2 are KGHSH and LQKENI. This CDR3 contains 15 residues. Trimming shortened V by 1 base and J by 2 bases, and 10 bases separated the two germline ends. CDR3 nucleotides: TGTGCCAGCTCACCACTGGGGACCCACACAGATACGCAGTATTTT. Protein sequence: CASSPLGTHTDTQYF.

In this sample, this clone turned up a few times. V gene TRBV4-1 combines with J gene TRBJ1-1; TRBD1 might be the D (6 bases). V dropped 5 bases and J dropped 0 bases, with 13 bases sitting between them. The CDR3 is made up of 15 amino acids. Germline loops: CDR1 MGHRA, CDR2 YSYEKL. CDR3 residues: CASSSSRQVNTEAFF. The CDR3 DNA is TGCGCCAGCAGCTCCAGTCGACAGGTGAACACTGAAGCTTTCTTT.